This record looks at one TCR beta chain sequence and its context. Trimming cost V 6 bases and J 4 bases, with 13 bases left between them. This CDR3 has 14 amino acids. Germline V gene lookup returns CDR1 LNHDA and CDR2 SQIVND (reference sequence). The record originates from a study of blood T cell repertoires in COVID-19. How the authors handled the data: Nucleated cell number was recorded as an estimate derived from reference gene primer amplification. Using immunoSEQ multiplex PCR, the repertoire was profiled, and TCRdb retains in-frame clones only, with some absent. Clone size and V and J calls were adopted from that table, with D and trimming inferred from the DNA. The sample has 200,000 to 250,000 clones, about nine tenths seen once.

J is TRBJ1-3 and V is TRBV19; perhaps TRBD1 as D (6 bases). Sequencing was performed on peripheral blood. This TCR came from a woman in her forties or fifties with acute or convalescent COVID-19. The chain's CDR3 is CASSQQGYGNTIYF. The DNA of the CDR3 is TGTGCCAGTAGCCAACAGGGCTACGGAAACACCATATATTTT.